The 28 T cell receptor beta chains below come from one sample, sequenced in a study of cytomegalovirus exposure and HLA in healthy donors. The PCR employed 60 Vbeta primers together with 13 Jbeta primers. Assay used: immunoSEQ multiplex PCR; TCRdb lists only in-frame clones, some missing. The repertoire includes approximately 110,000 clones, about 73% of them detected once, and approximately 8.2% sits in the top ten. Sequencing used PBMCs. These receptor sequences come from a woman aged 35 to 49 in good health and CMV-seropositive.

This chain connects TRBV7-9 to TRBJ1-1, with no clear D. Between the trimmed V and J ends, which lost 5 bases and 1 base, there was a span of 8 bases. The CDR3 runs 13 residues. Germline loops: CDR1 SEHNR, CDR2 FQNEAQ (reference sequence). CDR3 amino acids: CASSPPGNTEAFF. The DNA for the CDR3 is TGTGCCAGCAGCCCCCCAGGGAACACTGAAGCTTTCTTT.

This CDR3 is CASSELGQDSRGEKLFF. The CDR3 coding sequence is TGTGCCAGCAGTGAACTGGGACAGGACTCTAGGGGTGAAAAACTGTTTTTT. This chain joins TRBV2 and TRBJ1-4; 8 bases are a match to TRBD1. Germline V CDR1 and CDR2: SNHLY, FYNNEI. After removal of 2 bases from V and 7 bases from J, the junction contained 12 bases not matched to a gene. The CDR3 is made up of 17 amino acids.

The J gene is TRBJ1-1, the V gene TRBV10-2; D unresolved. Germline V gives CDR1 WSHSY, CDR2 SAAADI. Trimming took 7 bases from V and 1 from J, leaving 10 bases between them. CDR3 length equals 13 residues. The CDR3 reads CASTFAANTEAFF. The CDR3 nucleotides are TGCGCCAGCACTTTCGCGGCGAACACTGAAGCTTTCTTT.

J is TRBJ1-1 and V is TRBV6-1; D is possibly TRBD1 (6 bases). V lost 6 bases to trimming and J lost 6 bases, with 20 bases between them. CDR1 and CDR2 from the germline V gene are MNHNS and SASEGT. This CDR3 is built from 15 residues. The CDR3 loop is CASSPTQGGSAEAFF. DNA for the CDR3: TGTGCCAGCAGCCCCACACAGGGCGGGAGCGCTGAAGCTTTCTTT.

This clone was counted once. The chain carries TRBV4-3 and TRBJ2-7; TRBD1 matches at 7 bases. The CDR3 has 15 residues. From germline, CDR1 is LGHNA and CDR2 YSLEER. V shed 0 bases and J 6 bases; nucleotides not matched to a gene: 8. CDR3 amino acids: CASSQDQTGNREQYF. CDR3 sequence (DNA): TGCGCCAGCAGCCAAGACCAGACAGGGAATCGCGAGCAGTACTTC.

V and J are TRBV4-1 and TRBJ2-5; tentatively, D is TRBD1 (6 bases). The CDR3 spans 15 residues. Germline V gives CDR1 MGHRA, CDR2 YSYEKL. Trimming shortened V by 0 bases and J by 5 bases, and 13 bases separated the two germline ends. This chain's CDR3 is CASSQEDSVGETQYF. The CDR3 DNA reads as TGCGCCAGCAGCCAAGAGGACAGCGTGGGGGAGACCCAGTACTTC.

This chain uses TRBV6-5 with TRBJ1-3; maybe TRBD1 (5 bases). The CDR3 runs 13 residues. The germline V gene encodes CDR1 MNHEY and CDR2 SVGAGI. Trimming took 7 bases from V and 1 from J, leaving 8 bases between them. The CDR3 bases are TGTGCCAGCAAGAACAGGTCTGGAAACACCATATATTTT. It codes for CASKNRSGNTIYF.

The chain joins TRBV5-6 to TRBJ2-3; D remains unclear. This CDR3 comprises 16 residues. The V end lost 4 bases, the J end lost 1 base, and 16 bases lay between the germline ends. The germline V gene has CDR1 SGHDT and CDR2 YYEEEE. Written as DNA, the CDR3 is TGTGCCAGCAGCCGCTCCCCAATTTCGGGCACAGATACGCAGTATTTT. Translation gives CASSRSPISGTDTQYF.

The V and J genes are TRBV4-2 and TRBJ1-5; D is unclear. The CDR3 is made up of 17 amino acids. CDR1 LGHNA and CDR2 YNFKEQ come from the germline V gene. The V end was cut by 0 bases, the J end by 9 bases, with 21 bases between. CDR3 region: CASSQDRRVGGFVPQHF. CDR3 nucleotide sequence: TGTGCCAGCAGCCAAGATAGGAGGGTGGGAGGGTTTGTGCCCCAGCATTTT.

The DNA of the CDR3 is TGTGCCAGTAGTCCCTTCCGGGAGAACACTGAAGCTTTCTTT. This translates into CASSPFRENTEAFF. The chain employs TRBV19 and TRBJ1-1; D is unclear. Germline V gene lookup returns CDR1 LNHDA and CDR2 SQIVND (reference sequence). The V gene lost 5 bases and the J gene lost 1 base, with 11 bases spanning the gap. The CDR3 is 14 amino acids. The whole variable domain, remainder taken from reference TRBV19 and TRBJ1-1, is DGGITQSPKYLFRKEGQNVTLSCEQNLNHDAMYWYRQDPGQGLRLIYYSQIVNDFQKGDIAEGYSVSREKKESFPLTVTSAQKNPTAFYLCASSPFRENTEAFFGQGTRLTVV.

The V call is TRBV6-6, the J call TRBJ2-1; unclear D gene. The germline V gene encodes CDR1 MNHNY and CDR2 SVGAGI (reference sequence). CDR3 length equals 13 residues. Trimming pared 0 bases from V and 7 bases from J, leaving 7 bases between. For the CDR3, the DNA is TGTGCCAGCAGTTACTCTTTCGGTAATGAGCAGTTCTTC. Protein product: CASSYSFGNEQFF.

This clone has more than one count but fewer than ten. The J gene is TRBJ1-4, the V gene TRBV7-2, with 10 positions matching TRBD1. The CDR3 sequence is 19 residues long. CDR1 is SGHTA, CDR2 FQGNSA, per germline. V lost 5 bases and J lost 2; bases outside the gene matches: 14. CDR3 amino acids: CASSKVHGTGVSTNEKLFF. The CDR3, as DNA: TGTGCCAGCAGCAAAGTACACGGGACAGGGGTTTCGACTAATGAAAAACTGTTTTTT.

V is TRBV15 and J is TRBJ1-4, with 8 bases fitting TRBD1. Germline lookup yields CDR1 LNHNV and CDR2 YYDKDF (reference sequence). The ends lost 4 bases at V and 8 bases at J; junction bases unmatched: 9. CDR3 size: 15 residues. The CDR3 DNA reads TGTGCCACCAGCATCGGGACAGGAAGACGGGAAAAACTGTTTTTT. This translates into CATSIGTGRREKLFF. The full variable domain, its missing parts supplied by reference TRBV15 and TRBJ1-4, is DAMVIQNPRYQVTQFGKPVTLSCSQTLNHNVMYWYQQKSSQAPKLLFHYYDKDFNNEADTPDNFQSRRPNTSFCFLDIRSPGLGDTAMYLCATSIGTGRREKLFFGSGTQLSVL.

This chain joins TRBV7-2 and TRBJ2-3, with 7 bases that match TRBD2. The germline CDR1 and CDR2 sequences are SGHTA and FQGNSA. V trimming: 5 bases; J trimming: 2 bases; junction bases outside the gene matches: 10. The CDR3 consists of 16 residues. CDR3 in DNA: TGTGCCAGCAGCCCACGGGACTATATCGTCACAGATACGCAGTATTTT. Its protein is CASSPRDYIVTDTQYF.

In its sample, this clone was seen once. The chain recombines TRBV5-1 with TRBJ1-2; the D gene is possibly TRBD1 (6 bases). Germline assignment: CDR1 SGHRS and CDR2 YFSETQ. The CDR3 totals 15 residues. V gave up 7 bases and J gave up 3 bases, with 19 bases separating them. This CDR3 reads CASAKEAGVDYGYTF. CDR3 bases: TGCGCCAGCGCGAAGGAGGCAGGGGTGGACTATGGCTACACCTTC.

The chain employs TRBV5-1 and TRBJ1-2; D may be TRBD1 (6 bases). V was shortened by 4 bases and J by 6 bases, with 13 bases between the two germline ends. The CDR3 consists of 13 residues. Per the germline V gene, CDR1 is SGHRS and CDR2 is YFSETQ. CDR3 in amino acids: CASSQTGNNGYTF. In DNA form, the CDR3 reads TGCGCCAGCAGCCAAACAGGGAACAATGGCTACACCTTC.

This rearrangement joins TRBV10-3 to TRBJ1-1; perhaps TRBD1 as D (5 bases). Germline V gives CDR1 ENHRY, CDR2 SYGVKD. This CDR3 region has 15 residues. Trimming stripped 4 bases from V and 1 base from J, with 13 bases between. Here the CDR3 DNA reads TGTGCCATCAGTGGCGGGGACGGACAGAACACTGAAGCTTTCTTT. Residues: CAISGGDGQNTEAFF.

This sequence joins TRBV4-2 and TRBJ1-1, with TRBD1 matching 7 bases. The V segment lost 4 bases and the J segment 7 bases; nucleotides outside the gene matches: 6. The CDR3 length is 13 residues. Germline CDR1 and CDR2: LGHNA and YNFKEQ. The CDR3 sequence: CASSLIQGDEAFF. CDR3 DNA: TGTGCCAGCAGCCTAATTCAGGGGGATGAAGCTTTCTTT.

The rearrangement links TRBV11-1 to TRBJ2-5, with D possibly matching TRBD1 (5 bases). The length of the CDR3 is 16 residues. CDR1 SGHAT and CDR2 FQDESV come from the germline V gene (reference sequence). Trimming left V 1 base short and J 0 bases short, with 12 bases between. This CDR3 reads CASSLGLRGYQETQYF. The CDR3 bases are TGTGCCAGCAGCTTAGGGTTAAGGGGCTACCAAGAGACCCAGTACTTC. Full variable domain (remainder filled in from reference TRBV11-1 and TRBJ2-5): EAEVAQSPRYKITEKSQAVAFWCDPISGHATLYWYRQILGQGPELLVQFQDESVVDDSQLPKDRFSAERLKGVDSTLKIQPAELGDSAMYLCASSLGLRGYQETQYFGPGTRLLVL.

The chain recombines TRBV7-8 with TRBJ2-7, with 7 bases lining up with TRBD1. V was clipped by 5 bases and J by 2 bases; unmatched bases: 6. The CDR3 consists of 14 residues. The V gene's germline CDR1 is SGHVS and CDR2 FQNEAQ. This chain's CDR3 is CASSALQGPYEQYF. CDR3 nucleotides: TGTGCCAGCAGCGCCTTACAGGGGCCCTACGAGCAGTACTTC.

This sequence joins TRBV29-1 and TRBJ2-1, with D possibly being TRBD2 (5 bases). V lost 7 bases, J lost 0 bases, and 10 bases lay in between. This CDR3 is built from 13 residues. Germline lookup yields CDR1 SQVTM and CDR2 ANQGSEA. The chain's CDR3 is CSGRKGSYNEQFF. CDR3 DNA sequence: TGCAGCGGGAGGAAGGGCTCCTACAATGAGCAGTTCTTC.

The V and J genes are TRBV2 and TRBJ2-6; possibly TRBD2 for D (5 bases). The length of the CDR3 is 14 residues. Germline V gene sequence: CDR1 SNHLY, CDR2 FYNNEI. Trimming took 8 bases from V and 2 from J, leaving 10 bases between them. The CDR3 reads CASRRGPGANVLTF. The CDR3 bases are TGTGCCAGCCGCCGGGGTCCTGGGGCCAACGTCCTGACTTTC.

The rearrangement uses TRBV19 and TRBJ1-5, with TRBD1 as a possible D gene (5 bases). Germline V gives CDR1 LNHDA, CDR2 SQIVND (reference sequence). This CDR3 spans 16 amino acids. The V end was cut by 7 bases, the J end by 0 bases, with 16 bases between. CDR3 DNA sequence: TGTGCCAGTAAGCTTTCGGGGGTTTTTAGCAATCAGCCCCAGCATTTT. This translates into CASKLSGVFSNQPQHF. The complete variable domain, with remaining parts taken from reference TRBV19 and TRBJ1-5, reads DGGITQSPKYLFRKEGQNVTLSCEQNLNHDAMYWYRQDPGQGLRLIYYSQIVNDFQKGDIAEGYSVSREKKESFPLTVTSAQKNPTAFYLCASKLSGVFSNQPQHFGDGTRLSIL.

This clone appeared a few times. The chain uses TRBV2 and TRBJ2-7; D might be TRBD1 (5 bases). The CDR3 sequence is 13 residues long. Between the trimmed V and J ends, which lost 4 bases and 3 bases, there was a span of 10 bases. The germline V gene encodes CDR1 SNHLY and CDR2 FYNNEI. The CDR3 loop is CASSGGGFYEQYF. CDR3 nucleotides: TGTGCCAGCAGTGGGGGCGGATTCTACGAGCAGTACTTC.

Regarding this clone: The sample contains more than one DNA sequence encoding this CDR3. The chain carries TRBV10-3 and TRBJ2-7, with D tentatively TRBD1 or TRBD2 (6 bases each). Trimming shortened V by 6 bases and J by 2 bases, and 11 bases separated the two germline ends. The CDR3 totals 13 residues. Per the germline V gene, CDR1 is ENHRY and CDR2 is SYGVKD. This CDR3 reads CAIREGGPYEQYF. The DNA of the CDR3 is TGTGCCATCAGGGAGGGGGGCCCCTACGAGCAGTACTTC.

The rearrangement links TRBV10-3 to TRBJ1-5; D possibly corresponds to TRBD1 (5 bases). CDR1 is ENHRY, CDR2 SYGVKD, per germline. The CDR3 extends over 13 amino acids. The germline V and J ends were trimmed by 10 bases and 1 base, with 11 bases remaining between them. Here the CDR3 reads CATTDSSNQPQHF. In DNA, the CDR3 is TGTGCCACTACCGACAGCAGCAATCAGCCCCAGCATTTT.

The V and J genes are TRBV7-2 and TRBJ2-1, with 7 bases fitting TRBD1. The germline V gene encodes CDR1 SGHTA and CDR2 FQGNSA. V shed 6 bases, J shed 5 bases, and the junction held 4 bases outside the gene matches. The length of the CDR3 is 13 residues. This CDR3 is CASSYDRDNEQFF. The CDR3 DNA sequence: TGTGCCAGCAGTTACGACAGGGACAATGAGCAGTTCTTC.

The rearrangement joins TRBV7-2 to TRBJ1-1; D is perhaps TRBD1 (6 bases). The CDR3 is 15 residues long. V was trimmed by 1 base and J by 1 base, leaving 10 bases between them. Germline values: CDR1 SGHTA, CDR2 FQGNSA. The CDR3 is CASSLDVGANTEAFF. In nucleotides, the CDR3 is TGTGCCAGCAGCTTAGACGTGGGGGCGAACACTGAAGCTTTCTTT.